A single sample is the source of the 32 T cell receptor beta chains below, sequenced in a study of breast tumors, draining lymph nodes, adjacent tissues. Breast cancer patients provided tissue from their axillary draining lymph nodes. MiXCR, run by TCRdb on the multiplex PCR reads, gives a single entry per CDR3 protein. The sample lists approximately 190,000 distinct CDR3 sequences, approximately 33% seen once, with 4% to 5.5% in the top ten. The sequencing sample was made of axillary lymph node tissue. Source of these receptors: a female donor with breast cancer. Some clones in this sample may be carry-over from other donors' samples.

This clonotype appeared many times. The chain links TRBV5-8 to TRBJ1-2; D gene unclear. The CDR3 contains 13 residues. V was pared by 6 bases and J by 0 bases, with 9 bases between. Germline lookup yields CDR1 SGHTS and CDR2 YDEGEE. This CDR3 reads CASKGSANYGYTF. The DNA for the CDR3 is TGTGCCAGCAAAGGATCCGCTAACTATGGCTACACCTTC.

In its sample, this clonotype was seen many times. The V call is TRBV18, the J call TRBJ2-3; D ambiguous. Trimming removed 5 bases at V and 3 bases at J, with 6 bases between. Germline V lookup: CDR1 KGHSH, CDR2 LQKENI. The CDR3 extends over 12 amino acids. CDR3 sequence reads: CASSATTDTQYF. In DNA form, the CDR3 reads TGTGCCAGCTCAGCTACGACAGATACGCAGTATTTT.

Comment on this clonotype: This could be a read error, since a much larger clone is one nucleotide away. The V call is TRBV4-1, the J call TRBJ2-2; D is undetermined. The CDR3 has 16 residues. Germline lookup yields CDR1 MGHRA and CDR2 YSYEKL. Trimming removed 0 bases from V and 4 bases from J, with 12 bases in between. This CDR3 is CASSQDARASTGELFF. The DNA for the CDR3 is TGCGCCAGCAGCCAAGACGCCCGCGCGAGCACCGGGGAGCTGTTTTTT.

The chain carries TRBV6-2 or TRBV6-3 and TRBJ2-5; 7 positions agree with TRBD1. The germline V gene has CDR1 MNHEY and CDR2 SVGEGT. The CDR3 consists of 16 residues. J gave up 4 bases and V 3 bases, and 11 bases lay outside the gene matches. CDR3 in amino acids: CASSYLVGDSRETQYF. CDR3 DNA sequence: TGTGCCAGCAGTTATCTCGTGGGGGACAGCAGAGAGACCCAGTACTTC.

The chain uses TRBV18 and TRBJ1-5; D not resolved. The V gene lost 3 bases and the J gene lost 5 bases, with 8 bases spanning the gap. This CDR3 spans 13 amino acids. Germline V lookup: CDR1 KGHSH, CDR2 LQKENI. The CDR3 nucleotides are TGTGCCAGCTCACCGACTCGGGATCAGCCCCAGCATTTT. This sequence encodes CASSPTRDQPQHF.

V usage is TRBV20-1 and J usage is TRBJ1-4; the D is unclear. The CDR3 covers 13 residues. Trimming pared 8 bases from V and 10 bases from J, leaving 20 bases between. The germline CDR1 and CDR2 sequences are DFQATT and SNEGSKA (reference sequence). The CDR3: CSTNDMSRRKLFF. The CDR3 nucleotides are TGCAGTACTAACGACATGTCAAGGCGAAAACTGTTTTTT.

As for this clonotype: A read error is possible here, since a much larger clone lies one base away. The chain employs TRBV11-2 and TRBJ2-3; 9 bases fit TRBD1. Germline CDR1 and CDR2: SGHAT and FQNNGV. The CDR3 runs to 16 residues. This chain's CDR3 is CASSTGGGASTDAQYF. In DNA form, the CDR3 reads TGTGCCAGCAGCACAGGGGGCGGTGCTAGCACAGATGCGCAGTATTTT.

Only a few counts were recorded for this clonotype. CDR3 sequence: CASSLPTGTTDTQYF. CDR3 in DNA: TGTGCCAGCAGCTTACCGACAGGGACCACAGATACGCAGTATTTT. The V call is TRBV5-4, the J call TRBJ2-3; 7 positions match TRBD1. The CDR3 sequence is 15 residues long. With V trimmed by 2 bases and J by 2 bases, 5 bases remained unmatched. Germline assignment: CDR1 SGHNT and CDR2 YYREEE (reference sequence).

The rearrangement links TRBV7-9 to TRBJ2-2; maybe TRBD2 (6 bases). This CDR3 spans 17 amino acids. Germline-derived CDR1 and CDR2 are SEHNR and FQNEAQ (reference sequence). The V end was cut by 6 bases, the J end by 1 base, with 18 bases between. CDR3 sequence: CASSSRLPSENTGELFF. The CDR3 DNA follows: TGTGCCAGCAGTTCCCGACTACCTAGCGAGAACACCGGGGAGCTGTTTTTT. Complete variable domain (other parts from reference TRBV7-9 and TRBJ2-2): DTGVSQNPRHKITKRGQNVTFRCDPISEHNRLYWYRQTLGQGPEFLTYFQNEAQLEKSRLLSDRFSAERPKGSFSTLEIQRTEQGDSAMYLCASSSRLPSENTGELFFGEGSRLTVL.

The sample holds many counts of this clonotype. The chain has TRBV11-2 and TRBJ2-7; a weak D match, TRBD1 (6 bases). CDR1 and CDR2 (germline): SGHAT, FQNNGV. The CDR3 is made up of 18 amino acids. The V end was cut by 3 bases, the J end by 7 bases, with 28 bases between. The CDR3 sequence is CASSFGWGQGAISREQYF. CDR3 coding DNA: TGTGCCAGCAGCTTTGGGTGGGGACAAGGGGCCATCTCTCGGGAGCAGTACTTC.

V is TRBV11-2 and J is TRBJ2-5; TRBD2 matches at 9 bases. CDR1 SGHAT and CDR2 FQNNGV come from the germline V gene. The CDR3 has 19 amino acids. V shed 0 bases and J 2 bases; nucleotides not matched to a gene: 13. The chain's CDR3 is CASSLEEGSGLAGQETQYF. CDR3 DNA: TGTGCCAGCAGCTTAGAAGAAGGGAGTGGGCTAGCGGGACAAGAGACCCAGTACTTC. Filled out from reference TRBV11-2 and TRBJ2-5, the complete variable domain reads EAGVAQSPRYKIIEKRQSVAFWCNPISGHATLYWYQQILGQGPKLLIQFQNNGVVDDSQLPKDRFSAERLKGVDSTLKIQPAKLEDSAVYLCASSLEEGSGLAGQETQYFGPGTRLLVL.

Regarding this clonotype: The junction departs from the called germline gene at one end, perhaps through a read error. The V gene is TRBV15, the J gene TRBJ2-7, with no clear D. The germline V gene has CDR1 LNHNV and CDR2 YYDKDF (reference sequence). The CDR3 sequence is 14 residues long. CDR3 DNA: TGTGCCACCAGCAGAGCCAGAGCGTGCTACGAGCGGTACTTC. Translated, it gives CATSRARACYERYF.

On this clonotype: A single base separates this from a much larger clone, so it may be a read error. The chain is built from TRBV20-1 and TRBJ2-5; D might be TRBD1 or TRBD2, each matching 5 bases. The CDR3 has 11 residues. CDR1 and CDR2 (germline): DFQATT, SNEGSKA (reference sequence). In nucleotides, the CDR3 is TGCGGTGCTAGCTCGTATGGGACCCAGTCCTTC. The encoded protein is CGASSYGTQSF.

This clonotype showed up just a few times. The CDR3 reads CASSLGTAHTDTQYF. The CDR3 coding sequence is TGTGCCAGCAGTCTTGGGACAGCCCACACAGATACGCAGTATTTT. The V call is TRBV6-1, the J call TRBJ2-3, with TRBD1 matching over 7 bases. Germline V gene lookup returns CDR1 MNHNS and CDR2 SASEGT. Trimming cost V 5 bases and J 2 bases; bases outside gene matches: 7. The CDR3 contains 15 residues.

This sequence joins TRBV20-1 and TRBJ2-5; no clear D gene. Deletions cut 1 base from V and 1 base from J, with 13 bases between. Germline V gene sequence: CDR1 DFQATT, CDR2 SNEGSKA (reference sequence). This CDR3 contains 15 residues. CDR3 sequence (DNA): TGCAGTGCTAGAGCTCTGGACGGATTCCAAGAGACCCAGTACTTC. Translation: CSARALDGFQETQYF.

At least ten counts were recorded for this clonotype. The V gene is TRBV6-4, the J gene TRBJ2-1; 13 bases fit TRBD2. With V trimmed by 5 bases and J by 8 bases, 6 bases remained unmatched. In germline, CDR1 is MRHNA, CDR2 SNTAGT. There are 15 residues in the CDR3. The CDR3 spells CASSPLAGGQYEQFF. Written as DNA, the CDR3 is TGTGCCAGCAGTCCACTAGCGGGAGGGCAGTATGAGCAGTTCTTC.

Details on this clonotype: The DNA is left out, because the CDR3 cannot be placed on it with certainty; the CDR3 is given as TCRdb lists it. This chain links TRBV14 with TRBJ1-6. Looked up from germline, CDR1 is SGHDN and CDR2 is FVKESK. With termini counted, the CDR3 has 20 amino acids. The CDR3 reads CASSFYICSASGNYNSPLHF.

There are many counts of this clonotype. The chain recombines TRBV20-1 with TRBJ1-5; tentatively, D is TRBD1 (6 bases). Between the trimmed V and J ends, which lost 3 bases and 6 bases, there was a span of 15 bases. This CDR3 is 14 amino acids long. Germline loops: CDR1 DFQATT, CDR2 SNEGSKA (reference sequence). CDR3 coding DNA: TGCAGTGCTAGGCGCGAGGGGGGGGGTCAGCCCCAGCATTTT. Translation: CSARREGGGQPQHF.

A single count supports this clonotype. No conserved phenylalanine or tryptophan ends this CDR3, so it is likely a read error. V is TRBV7-9 and J is TRBJ2-7; 10 bases are a match to TRBD2. Germline values: CDR1 SEHNR, CDR2 FQNEAQ (reference sequence). The CDR3 covers 14 residues. The ends lost 3 bases at V and 5 bases at J; junction bases unmatched: 4. The CDR3 nucleotides read TGTGCCAGCAGCTTCGGGACTAGCGCCCACGAGCAGTACCTC. Its protein product is CASSFGTSAHEQYL.

About this clonotype: Given the absence of the conserved phenylalanine or tryptophan at the CDR3 end, a read error is likely. The chain recombines TRBV19 with TRBJ2-1, with a possible D match to TRBD2 (5 bases). CDR3 size: 16 residues. From germline, CDR1 is LNHDA and CDR2 SQIVND (reference sequence). V was cut by 2 bases and J by 9 bases, with 20 bases left in between. Here the CDR3 reads CASSIKTMGGRGEQFS. The CDR3 nucleotides read TGTGCCAGTAGTATAAAGACGATGGGCGGTCGGGGTGAGCAGTTCTCC.

V gene TRBV2 combines with J gene TRBJ2-1; 13 bases match TRBD2. This CDR3 region has 15 residues. The V and J ends lost 6 bases and 6 bases, in that order; junction bases with no gene match: 5. CDR1 and CDR2 (germline): SNHLY, FYNNEI. CDR3 sequence reads: CASSYGLAGVNEQFF. The DNA for the CDR3 is TGTGCCAGCAGCTACGGACTAGCGGGGGTCAATGAGCAGTTCTTC.

This chain connects TRBV9 to TRBJ1-2, with a tentative D call TRBD1 (5 bases). CDR3 size: 14 residues. Per the germline V gene, CDR1 is SGDLS and CDR2 is YYNGEE. Trimming removed 0 bases at V and 4 bases at J, with 10 bases between. CDR3 loop: CASSVVAGTYGYTF. The CDR3 nucleotides read TGTGCCAGCAGCGTAGTTGCGGGGACCTATGGCTACACCTTC.

In this sample, this clonotype turned up many times. This chain links TRBV2 with TRBJ2-3, with 8 bases lining up with TRBD2. J was trimmed by 2 bases and V by 6 bases; bases with no gene match: 7. The CDR3 is 15 amino acids. The V gene's germline CDR1 is SNHLY and CDR2 FYNNEI. In nucleotides, the CDR3 is TGTGCCAGCAGCAATAGCGGGGCATACACAGATACGCAGTATTTT. Translation gives CASSNSGAYTDTQYF.

This clonotype was observed at least ten times. This chain connects TRBV28 to TRBJ1-2; 7 nucleotides line up with TRBD1. Germline V gives CDR1 MDHEN, CDR2 SYDVKM. The CDR3 has 15 residues. After removal of 4 bases from V and 7 bases from J, the junction contained 12 bases not matched to a gene. The CDR3, as DNA: TGTGCCAGCAGTTCCCCATGGACAGGTAGTGTTGGCTACACCTTC. Its translation: CASSSPWTGSVGYTF.

The chain is built from TRBV19 and TRBJ1-5, with D unclear. The CDR3 spans 13 residues. The germline V gene has CDR1 LNHDA and CDR2 SQIVND (reference sequence). V was pared by 3 bases and J by 11 bases, with 14 bases between. The CDR3 nucleotides read TGTGCCAGTAGTATCCGGTGGGTGGAGACCCAGCATTTT. It specifies CASSIRWVETQHF.

The V gene is TRBV20-1, the J gene TRBJ2-1, with a tentative D call TRBD2 (6 bases). In germline, CDR1 is DFQATT, CDR2 SNEGSKA (reference sequence). CDR3 length: 15 residues. V lost 3 bases, J lost 8 bases, and 20 bases lay in between. The CDR3 loop is CSARGGEGSVHEQFF. CDR3 DNA sequence: TGCAGTGCTAGGGGGGGTGAGGGGTCGGTGCATGAGCAGTTCTTC.

This clonotype has at least ten counts. V gene TRBV7-2 combines with J gene TRBJ1-2; D call uncertain. The CDR3 totals 15 residues. The germline gives CDR1 SGHTA, CDR2 FQGNSA. The ends were cut back, 5 bases at V and 0 bases at J, with 13 bases in the middle. The CDR3 region has the DNA TGTGCCAGCAGCCAAACACGAGTTCCTAACTATGGCTACACCTTC. This translates into CASSQTRVPNYGYTF. Based on the CDR3 plus reference TRBV7-2 and TRBJ1-2, the full variable domain is GAGVSQSPSNKVTEKGKDVELRCDPISGHTALYWYRQSLGQGLEFLIYFQGNSAPDKSGLPSDRFSAERTGGSVSTLTIQRTQQEDSAVYLCASSQTRVPNYGYTFGSGTRLTVV.

This chain joins TRBV20-1 and TRBJ2-1, with D hard to call. Germline V gives CDR1 DFQATT, CDR2 SNEGSKA (reference sequence). The CDR3 length is 13 residues. V lost 0 bases and J 5 bases, leaving 8 bases between the germline ends. The CDR3 sequence is CSARDRDDNEQFF. CDR3 DNA sequence: TGCAGTGCTAGAGATAGGGATGACAATGAGCAGTTCTTC.

The chain is built from TRBV6-5 and TRBJ2-3, with 11 bases identical to TRBD1. V trimming: 5 bases; J trimming: 4 bases; junction bases outside the gene matches: 5. The germline V gene encodes CDR1 MNHEY and CDR2 SVGAGI. The CDR3 covers 15 residues. The CDR3, as DNA: TGTGCCAGCAGTGATCCGGGACAGGGGGCAGATACGCAGTATTTT. Residues: CASSDPGQGADTQYF.

The gene calls are TRBV20-1 and TRBJ1-2, with D maybe TRBD1 (6 bases). CDR1 is DFQATT, CDR2 SNEGSKA, per germline (reference sequence). Trimming took 6 bases from V and 4 from J, leaving 18 bases between them. The CDR3 sequence is 14 residues long. CDR3 in amino acids: CSALPAGAPYGYTF. CDR3 coding DNA: TGCAGTGCCCTCCCGGCAGGGGCTCCCTATGGCTACACCTTC.

This clonotype ranks as medium-sized (0.01 to 0.1%). The gene calls are TRBV2 and TRBJ2-5; D gene ambiguous. The germline CDR1 and CDR2 sequences are SNHLY and FYNNEI. The CDR3 is made up of 15 amino acids. Trimming removed 3 bases at V and 4 bases at J, with 15 bases between. The CDR3 region is CASSESKGLGETQYF. DNA of the CDR3: TGTGCCAGCAGTGAGTCAAAGGGTTTGGGAGAGACCCAGTACTTC.

The rearrangement joins TRBV3-1 to TRBJ1-1; 7 bases agree with TRBD1. Germline CDR1 LGHDT, CDR2 YNNKEL (reference sequence). The CDR3 runs to 12 residues. V lost 1 base and J lost 13; bases outside the gene matches: 6. Here the CDR3 reads CASSQARGLVFF. The CDR3 coding sequence is TGTGCCAGCAGCCAAGCAAGGGGGCTTGTTTTCTTT.